The sequence of this TCR beta chain was determined in a study of early T cells in non-severe SARS-CoV-2 infection. Overall study context: Sequencing used unsorted whole-blood bulk RNA, so chains lack pairing. Broader study findings: Matching with VDJdb favored anti-spike CD8 responses (missing private and CD4 specificities).

The germline V and J ends were trimmed by 8 bases and 8 bases, with 10 bases remaining between them. Germline V gene sequence: CDR1 SEHNR, CDR2 FQNEAQ (reference sequence). The CDR3 covers 11 residues. Individual cDNA molecules were tagged with unique molecular identifiers. A single record per CDR3 protein comes from TCRdb applying MiXCR to the 5' RACE reads. The sample includes some 91,000 distinct CDR3 sequences, about 15% of them seen just once. Only a few counts were recorded for this clonotype. The antigen is not known. The TCR was taken from an adult who was a healthcare worker with PCR-confirmed SARS-CoV-2 infection or an uninfected control (not recorded which). This rearrangement joins TRBV7-9 to TRBJ2-1; D remains ambiguous. The sequenced sample was whole blood. CDR3 in amino acids: CASSLVHEQFF. In nucleotides, the CDR3 is TGTGCCAGCTCATTAGTACATGAGCAGTTCTTC. Looking up the rest from reference TRBV7-9 and TRBJ2-1 gives the full variable domain: DTGVSQNPRHKITKRGQNVTFRCDPISEHNRLYWYRQTLGQGPEFLTYFQNEAQLEKSRLLSDRFSAERPKGSFSTLEIQRTEQGDSAMYLCASSLVHEQFFGPGTRLTVL.